This record covers a single TCR beta chain. Its antigen remains unknown. Healthy donors of bone marrow made up the group. This sample is drawn from a study of cytomegalovirus exposure and HLA in healthy donors. Study-level findings and limits: Later analysis suggested links between common viral pathogens and several top significant clusters.

The PCR used 60 Vbeta and 13 Jbeta primers. The data were produced by immunoSEQ multiplex PCR, yet TCRdb's version contains in-frame clones alone and is incomplete. The sample records around 150,000 clones, roughly 77% being singletons. Germline V CDR1 and CDR2: SGHTA, FQGNSA. After removal of 3 bases from V and 6 bases from J, the junction contained 5 bases not matched to a gene. The CDR3 length is 13 residues. The sequenced sample consisted of PBMCs. The receptor was derived from a human donor in good health. This rearrangement joins TRBV7-2 to TRBJ2-7; 7 bases are a match to TRBD2. As DNA, the CDR3 is TGTGCCAGCAGCTTTCGGGGGGTGGGCGAGCAGTACTTC. Translation: CASSFRGVGEQYF.